This TCR beta chain was recorded in a study of cytomegalovirus exposure and HLA in healthy donors. Between the trimmed V and J ends, which lost 5 bases and 8 bases, there was a span of 12 bases. The germline V gene encodes CDR1 SGHAT and CDR2 FQNNGV. CDR3 length: 13 amino acids. The PCR was carried out with 60 Vbeta primers and 13 Jbeta primers. Produced via immunoSEQ multiplex PCR; TCRdb's table is partial and in-frame only. Among over 50,000 clones, more than 70% were seen once, and the ten largest hold 1.5%. The sequence came from a man between 25 and 39 years old in good health and CMV-seropositive. The chain has TRBV11-2 and TRBJ1-4; D ambiguous. Sequencing input: PBMCs. In DNA, the CDR3 is TGTGCCAGCAGCCGGCCGAGGATAGAAAAACTGTTTTTT. It specifies CASSRPRIEKLFF.